This paragraph reports one T cell receptor (beta chain). The antigen remains unidentified. This entry is derived from a study of T cell repertoires in cytomegalovirus infection. Study at large: Selection of CMV epitopes for the study included recently identified HLA-C-restricted and well-studied HLA-B-restricted ones. Based on public TCR beta signatures, there were indications of CMV infection and of a matching HLA type.

TCRdb re-analysed the reads in MiXCR, keeping a single row per CDR3 protein. The table lists about 770,000 distinct CDR3 sequences, almost 30% of them singletons. Germline V CDR1 and CDR2: MDHEN, SYDVKM. This CDR3 is built from 16 residues. The V gene lost 6 bases and the J gene lost 1 base, with 16 bases spanning the gap. The receptor comes from a human donor in good health (CMV status not recorded). Some clones in this sample may be carry-over from other donors' samples. The chain combines TRBV28 with TRBJ2-1; TRBD1 might be the D (6 bases). The source was cultured CD8+ T cells from PBMCs, collected from culture after CMV antigen stimulation. The CDR3 sequence is CASSLGGGESYNEQFF. The CDR3 nucleotides are TGTGCCAGCAGCCTAGGGGGTGGGGAGTCCTACAATGAGCAGTTCTTC.